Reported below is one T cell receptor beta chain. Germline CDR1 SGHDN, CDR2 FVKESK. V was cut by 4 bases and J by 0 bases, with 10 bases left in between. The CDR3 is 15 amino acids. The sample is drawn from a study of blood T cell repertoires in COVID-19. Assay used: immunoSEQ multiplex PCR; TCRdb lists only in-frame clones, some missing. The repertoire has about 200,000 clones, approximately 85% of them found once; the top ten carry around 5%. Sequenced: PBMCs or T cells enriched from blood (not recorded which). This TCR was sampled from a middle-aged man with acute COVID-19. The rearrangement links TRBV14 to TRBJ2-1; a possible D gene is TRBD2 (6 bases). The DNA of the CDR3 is TGTGCCAGCAGCCTCGGGAGCCCCTCCTACAATGAGCAGTTCTTC. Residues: CASSLGSPSYNEQFF.